The 28 T cell receptor beta chains listed next were all sequenced from one sample in a study of T-cell reconstitution after alpha-beta-depleted transplantation in children. It was with unique molecular identifiers that the TCRbeta library was prepared. TCRdb fed the PCR reads into MiXCR, producing one record per CDR3 protein. The sample lists fewer than 400,000 distinct CDR3 sequences, around 25% occurring once. The input for sequencing was PBMCs, mostly from graft donor cells, taken 180 days after TCRalphabeta/CD19-depleted stem cell transplant. These receptors were obtained from a male patient under 18 who had a stem cell transplant for acute lymphoblastic leukemia, so the T cells may come from the graft donor.

This sequence joins TRBV7-9 and TRBJ2-7; tentatively, D is TRBD2 (5 bases). The germline CDR1 and CDR2 sequences are SEHNR and FQNEAQ (reference sequence). This CDR3 has 15 residues. Trimming pared 0 bases from V and 5 bases from J, leaving 14 bases between. DNA for the CDR3: TGTGCCAGCAGCTTAGCGGGCACACTGGGAGACGAGCAGTACTTC. Translation gives CASSLAGTLGDEQYF.

The V gene is TRBV9, the J gene TRBJ2-1; 11 nucleotides line up with TRBD1. The germline V gene encodes CDR1 SGDLS and CDR2 YYNGEE. Germline trimming cut 0 bases from V and 7 bases from J; bases unmatched to any gene: 6. CDR3 length: 16 residues. The DNA of the CDR3 is TGTGCCAGCAGCGTAGTCGGACAGGGGGCGAGAAATGAGCAGTTCTTC. It encodes CASSVVGQGARNEQFF.

This clonotype has a count of ten or more. The chain carries TRBV29-1 and TRBJ2-7; 8 nucleotides align to TRBD1. From germline, CDR1 is SQVTM and CDR2 ANQGSEA. J gave up 2 bases and V 8 bases, and 14 bases lay outside the gene matches. This CDR3 contains 15 residues. CDR3 sequence reads: CSFQGAGSPTYEQYF. The CDR3 bases are TGCAGCTTTCAGGGGGCGGGATCACCCACCTACGAGCAGTACTTC.

CDR3 protein: CASSAQLGIQYF. In DNA form, the CDR3 reads TGTGCCAGCAGTGCCCAACTTGGTATCCAGTACTTC. V gene TRBV25-1 combines with J gene TRBJ2-5; D unclear. The CDR3 runs 12 residues. With 4 bases removed from V and 10 bases from J, the gap between germline ends came to 13 bases. Germline loops: CDR1 MGHDK, CDR2 SYGVNS.

V is TRBV20-1 and J is TRBJ2-4; no clear D. V was pared by 2 bases and J by 9 bases, with 11 bases between. This CDR3 is 12 amino acids long. From germline, CDR1 is DFQATT and CDR2 SNEGSKA (reference sequence). CDR3 amino acids: CSARLVQAIQYF. CDR3 DNA sequence: TGCAGTGCTAGATTAGTACAAGCCATTCAGTACTTC.

There are a few counts of this clonotype. The chain links TRBV12-3 or TRBV12-4 to TRBJ1-5, with unresolved D. With 3 bases removed from V and 6 bases from J, the gap between germline ends came to 15 bases. This CDR3 comprises 15 residues. Here the CDR3 DNA reads TGTGCCAGCAGTTTGGGCAGAAGGAGGAGTCAGCCCCAGCATTTT. Translated: CASSLGRRRSQPQHF.

This clonotype was observed a few times. V gene TRBV10-2 combines with J gene TRBJ2-7; 12 bases align to TRBD2. The CDR3 has 15 amino acids. Germline loops: CDR1 WSHSY, CDR2 SAAADI. V lost 10 bases to trimming and J lost 3 bases; unmatched junction nucleotides: 10. The CDR3 nucleotides read TGCGCCACCACTTCTAGCGGGAGGGCCATCTACGAGCAGTACTTC. Protein product: CATTSSGRAIYEQYF.

The chain uses TRBV10-1 and TRBJ2-3, with 9 bases fitting TRBD2. With V trimmed by 4 bases and J by 6 bases, 8 bases remained unmatched. The CDR3 has 15 residues. Germline values: CDR1 WNHNN, CDR2 SYGVQD (reference sequence). CDR3 amino acids: CASSGSSGAWDTQYF. The CDR3 DNA is TGCGCCAGCAGTGGTTCTAGCGGGGCCTGGGATACGCAGTATTTT.

This clonotype has ten or more counts. Its ends do not fully match the called genes, so a read error is possible. The chain has TRBV5-1 and TRBJ1-1; TRBD1 might be the D (6 bases). The CDR3 loop spans 13 amino acids. Germline lookup yields CDR1 SGHRS and CDR2 YFSETQ. CDR3 nucleotides: TGTGCCAGCAGTTTAGGGGGGAACACTGAAGCTTTCTTT. Protein sequence: CASSLGGNTEAFF.

The chain is built from TRBV15 and TRBJ2-2; possibly TRBD2 for D (6 bases). Germline loops: CDR1 LNHNV, CDR2 YYDKDF (reference sequence). V lost 5 bases to trimming and J lost 0 bases, with 10 bases between them. This CDR3 spans 15 amino acids. The CDR3 DNA is TGTGCCACCAGCCAGGACTACTCGAACACCGGGGAGCTGTTTTTT. Amino acid sequence: CATSQDYSNTGELFF. Drawing the rest from reference TRBV15 and TRBJ2-2, the complete variable domain is DAMVIQNPRYQVTQFGKPVTLSCSQTLNHNVMYWYQQKSSQAPKLLFHYYDKDFNNEADTPDNFQSRRPNTSFCFLDIRSPGLGDTAMYLCATSQDYSNTGELFFGEGSRLTVL.

The V call is TRBV29-1, the J call TRBJ2-1; maybe TRBD1 (5 bases). The V end was cut by 2 bases, the J end by 4 bases, with 6 bases between. The germline CDR1 and CDR2 sequences are SQVTM and ANQGSEA. The CDR3 is 12 residues long. CDR3 nucleotide sequence: TGCAGCGTTGAAAGGGGTTACAATGAGCAGTTCTTC. As protein: CSVERGYNEQFF.

This clonotype came up a few times. This chain uses TRBV4-1 with TRBJ2-7; D possibly uses TRBD1 or TRBD2 (6 bases each). The CDR3 extends over 15 amino acids. Germline V lookup: CDR1 MGHRA, CDR2 YSYEKL. V lost 0 bases and J 6 bases, leaving 15 bases between the germline ends. In nucleotides, the CDR3 is TGCGCCAGCAGCCAAGATCGAGGGGGGACCCCCGAGCAGTACTTC. Encoded protein: CASSQDRGGTPEQYF.

The chain has TRBV12-3 or TRBV12-4 and TRBJ2-4; 7 bases map to TRBD1. The CDR3 is 15 amino acids. Unmatched junction bases numbered 3, after V lost 2 bases and J lost 2 bases. CDR3 sequence: CASSLQGVSKNIQYF. The CDR3 coding sequence is TGTGCCAGCAGTTTACAGGGGGTCTCCAAAAACATTCAGTACTTC.

This clonotype was detected a few times. The chain carries TRBV5-1 and TRBJ1-2; TRBD1 is a possible D gene (6 bases). Germline CDR1 reads SGHRS; CDR2 reads YFSETQ. The CDR3 contains 14 residues. Between the trimmed V and J ends, which lost 7 bases and 4 bases, there was a span of 17 bases. CDR3 sequence (DNA): TGCGCCAGCCAGGTTGGACAGCTTAGCTATGGCTACACCTTC. As protein: CASQVGQLSYGYTF.

V and J are TRBV5-6 and TRBJ2-7, with 9 positions matching TRBD1. Germline lookup yields CDR1 SGHDT and CDR2 YYEEEE. The junction had 11 bases not matched to a gene; V was cut back by 5 bases and J by 2 bases. The CDR3 has 16 residues. Here the CDR3 DNA reads TGTGCCAGCAGACCACTGGACAGGGGCGATACCTACGAGCAGTACTTC. This sequence encodes CASRPLDRGDTYEQYF.

This chain links TRBV3-1 with TRBJ2-3, with TRBD2 matching over 11 bases. Trimming took 0 bases from V and 1 from J; bases not matched to a gene: 6. This CDR3 spans 18 amino acids. Looked up from germline, CDR1 is LGHDT and CDR2 is YNNKEL (reference sequence). In DNA, the CDR3 is TGTGCCAGCAGCCAAGACCCACTAGCGGGAGTTGGCACAGATACGCAGTATTTT. Residues: CASSQDPLAGVGTDTQYF.

A few counts support this clonotype. The chain recombines TRBV7-7 with TRBJ2-4, with 8 bases aligning to TRBD2. Germline V CDR1 and CDR2: SSHAT, FNYEAQ (reference sequence). V lost 5 bases and J lost 8; bases outside the gene matches: 2. CDR3 size: 12 residues. DNA for the CDR3: TGTGCCAGCAGCCCCGGGGGGGACATTCAGTACTTC. It encodes CASSPGGDIQYF.

J is TRBJ2-7 and V is TRBV5-1; 12 bases fit TRBD2. This CDR3 has 17 amino acids. Looked up from germline, CDR1 is SGHRS and CDR2 is YFSETQ. The V and J ends lost 6 bases and 0 bases, in that order; junction bases with no gene match: 10. In nucleotides, the CDR3 is TGCGCCAGCACCAATCTAGCGGGAGGGCCGAGCTCCTACGAGCAGTACTTC. This sequence encodes CASTNLAGGPSSYEQYF.

This clonotype was seen a few times. The V and J genes are TRBV29-1 and TRBJ1-2, with a weak D call TRBD1 (5 bases). Germline CDR1 reads SQVTM; CDR2 reads ANQGSEA. The CDR3 contains 14 residues. Trimming stripped 1 base from V and 4 bases from J, with 13 bases between. CDR3 amino acids: CSVEVTRGGYGYTF. The CDR3 DNA sequence: TGCAGCGTTGAAGTGACCCGGGGGGGCTATGGCTACACCTTC.

The V gene is TRBV7-2, the J gene TRBJ2-5; no definite D call. CDR1 is SGHTA, CDR2 FQGNSA, per germline. The CDR3 has 14 amino acids. V lost 7 bases and J lost 2, with 14 bases in between. CDR3 DNA: TGTGCCAGCATCGACCGGAGAGGACAAGAGACCCAGTACTTC. Residues: CASIDRRGQETQYF.

This chain links TRBV20-1 with TRBJ1-4; no definite D call. CDR3 size: 17 residues. CDR1 and CDR2 from the germline V gene are DFQATT and SNEGSKA (reference sequence). Trimming pared 6 bases from V and 0 bases from J, leaving 20 bases between. The CDR3 is CSARRGPSLATNEKLFF. The DNA of the CDR3 is TGCAGTGCGAGAAGAGGCCCCAGCCTCGCAACTAATGAAAAACTGTTTTTT.

J is TRBJ2-1 and V is TRBV27; tentatively, D is TRBD2 (5 bases). Looked up from germline, CDR1 is MNHEY and CDR2 is SMNVEV (reference sequence). The CDR3 covers 14 residues. Trimming stripped 8 bases from V and 1 base from J, with 12 bases between. This CDR3 is CASSQRSSYNEQFF. The CDR3 DNA reads TGTGCCAGCTCTCAGCGGAGTTCCTACAATGAGCAGTTCTTC.

The rearrangement uses TRBV5-1 and TRBJ2-5; 10 bases align to TRBD2. V lost 4 bases and J lost 4; bases outside the gene matches: 7. The CDR3 spans 15 residues. Germline V gene sequence: CDR1 SGHRS, CDR2 YFSETQ. The CDR3 DNA reads as TGCGCCAGCAGCAAAGCAGCGGGAGGGCCAGAGACCCAGTACTTC. Translated, it gives CASSKAAGGPETQYF.

The table lists this clonotype with a few counts. The chain recombines TRBV7-3 with TRBJ2-3; 13 bases fit TRBD2. CDR1 is SGHTA and CDR2 is FQGTGA in the germline V gene. This CDR3 is 15 amino acids long. V shed 5 bases, J shed 5 bases, and the junction held 4 bases outside the gene matches. CDR3 sequence: CASSRGLAGKDTQYF. CDR3 in DNA: TGTGCCAGCAGCCGGGGACTAGCGGGAAAAGATACGCAGTATTTT.

This chain joins TRBV6-1 and TRBJ2-4; no definite D call. The CDR3 runs to 13 residues. Trimming stripped 5 bases from V and 0 bases from J, with 5 bases between. The germline gives CDR1 MNHNS, CDR2 SASEGT. Here the CDR3 DNA reads TGTGCCAGCAGTCCCATAGCCAAAAACATTCAGTACTTC. Residues: CASSPIAKNIQYF.

The V and J genes are TRBV10-3 and TRBJ2-3; weak D call: TRBD1 (5 bases). V lost 8 bases and J lost 4, with 28 bases in between. The CDR3 is 18 amino acids. Germline loops: CDR1 ENHRY, CDR2 SYGVKD. The CDR3 DNA is TGTGCCATCGGGCCGGACATTCCCGACTCGAGACCCGCAGATACGCAGTATTTT. Its translation is CAIGPDIPDSRPADTQYF.

V is TRBV20-1 and J is TRBJ2-7; no definite D call. This CDR3 is built from 13 residues. In germline, CDR1 is DFQATT, CDR2 SNEGSKA (reference sequence). Trimming cost V 3 bases and J 3 bases, with 12 bases left between them. CDR3 residues: CSASVSAYYEQYF. Here the CDR3 DNA reads TGCAGTGCTAGTGTAAGCGCGTACTACGAGCAGTACTTC.

This chain links TRBV3-1 with TRBJ2-1; 10 bases align to TRBD2. From germline, CDR1 is LGHDT and CDR2 YNNKEL (reference sequence). This CDR3 comprises 14 residues. Trimming removed 2 bases from V and 8 bases from J; junction bases left unmatched: 3. The CDR3 reads CASSQTGTSDEQFF. CDR3 bases: TGTGCCAGCAGCCAAACCGGGACTAGCGATGAGCAGTTCTTC.